This T cell receptor (beta chain) was captured by sequencing in a study of T cells in localized non-small cell lung cancer. Findings and caveats of the study: Clonality peaked in uninvolved adjacent lung rather than tumor.

Trimming took 8 bases from V and 3 from J, leaving 10 bases between them. This CDR3 comprises 12 residues. CDR1 and CDR2 (germline): MNHNY, SVGAGI (reference sequence). Sequenced by immunoSEQ multiplex PCR; TCRdb stores in-frame clones only, minus some. Of over 70,000 clones listed, around 90% are singletons. Turning to this clone: The antigen remains undetermined.

The gene calls are TRBV6-6 and TRBJ1-2; weak D call: TRBD1 (6 bases). The specimen was PBMCs, collected before any cancer treatment. The receptor comes from a woman aged 40-69 years with stage II squamous cell lung carcinoma. The DNA for the CDR3 is TGTGCCAGCTTCAGGGGTGACTATGGCTACACCTTC. It translates to CASFRGDYGYTF.